Listed below are T cell receptor beta chains from one sample, sequenced in a study of CD8 T cells in ankylosing spondylitis. TCRdb reprocessed the 5' RACE reads with MiXCR, giving one entry per CDR3 protein. The table has about 160,000 distinct CDR3 sequences, 9.8% seen once. The sequenced sample was blood, either unsorted or a sorted T cell fraction (not recorded which). These receptors were collected from a female donor with ankylosing spondylitis or in good health (not recorded which). CDR3s include the opening cysteine and the closing phenylalanine or tryptophan.

j_call v_call cdr3_aa
TRBJ2-7 TRBV7-6 CASSLLTDSPTDEQYF
TRBJ1-1 TRBV12-3/TRBV12-4 CASTPKGSGEEGAFF
TRBJ2-3 TRBV29-1 CSVEALAGGEDTQYF
TRBJ1-2 TRBV4-2 CASSPPNYGYTF
TRBJ2-1 TRBV7-9 CASSLSQYEQFF
TRBJ2-7 TRBV2 CASSGLAVLSF
TRBJ1-5 TRBV6-1 CASTVGITQNQPQHF
TRBJ1-1 TRBV27 CASSLGGKTFF
TRBJ1-1 TRBV7-3 CASSLGLGGITEAFF
TRBJ2-7 TRBV27 CASSSTLWRGEQYF
TRBJ2-1 TRBV3-1 CASSQEGLAGNEQFF
TRBJ1-2 TRBV6-1 CASSPAGTGSGYTF
TRBJ2-1 TRBV7-9 CASSLEGLANNEQFF
TRBJ2-1 TRBV4-3 CASSQGVRYNEQFF
TRBJ2-5 TRBV7-2 CASSSPLAGEETQYF
TRBJ2-2 TRBV6-1 CASSPGTSGRKAGELFF
TRBJ2-1 TRBV28 CASSLDGASYNEQFF
TRBJ2-1 TRBV4-3 CASSHGPGGRVNEQFF
TRBJ2-3 TRBV12-3/TRBV12-4 CASSFETPNTDTQYF
TRBJ2-7 TRBV9 CASSSGNGEQYF
TRBJ2-5 TRBV19 CASSRQGRETQYF
TRBJ2-7 TRBV28 CASSLRVYEQYF
TRBJ2-7 TRBV7-2 CASSLAGQTPYEQYF
TRBJ2-1 TRBV6-2/TRBV6-3 CASSSTSYNEQFF
TRBJ2-7 TRBV9 CASSVGSGLSYEQYF
TRBJ2-1 TRBV20-1 CSARGDYFNEQFF
TRBJ1-2 TRBV27 CASSPLQGQTGYTF
TRBJ2-1 TRBV9 CASSVAFGNEQFF
TRBJ2-7 TRBV24-1 CATSVSGISYEQYF
TRBJ2-2 TRBV4-3 CASSQDQSRNTGELFF
TRBJ1-1 TRBV9 CASSSPGTGASEAFF
TRBJ2-7 TRBV6-2/TRBV6-3 CASSSLSTSGHYEQYF
TRBJ2-6 TRBV15 CATSIPSGSSGANVLTF
TRBJ2-2 TRBV2 CASSERLAVGELFF
TRBJ2-1 TRBV24-1 CATSDLHNPSGRGNEQFF
TRBJ2-2 TRBV3-1 CASSQEGGPGELFF
TRBJ2-7 TRBV20-1 CSASLGDSSYEQYF
TRBJ2-5 TRBV20-1 CSARPPRTSGRTQYF